This is a list of T cell receptor beta chains from one sample in a study of human T cells and chemical hapten exposure. TCRdb independently ran MiXCR on the RACE reads; one entry per CDR3 protein. The table lists fewer than 400,000 distinct CDR3 sequences, around 7% of them singletons. This specimen consisted of whole blood, obtained in connection with sensitization to the hapten diphenylcyclopropenone (DPC). These receptor sequences come from a woman between 18 and 30 years old with alopecia areata. Some clones in this sample may be carry-over from other donors' samples. Each CDR3 is given with its conserved first and last residue. A D gene is named only where the DNA matches it firmly. For some rows the clone size is stated as once, few or many, or as a class when expanded; others skip it.

V gene	clone size	J gene	D gene	CDR3 DNA	CDR3 protein
TRBV6-5	few	TRBJ2-3	TRBD2	TGTGCCAGCAGTTACTTAGCGGGGGGCCCCACAGATACGCAGTATTTT	CASSYLAGGPTDTQYF
TRBV7-3	many	TRBJ2-7	NA	TGTGCCAGCAGCCTAGAGGGGGGGCGCTCCTACGAGCAGTACTTC	CASSLEGGRSYEQYF
TRBV11-3	few	TRBJ2-2	TRBD1	TGTGCCAGCAGCCCCGCCGCCAGGACAGGGGGCGCCGAGCTGTTTTTT	CASSPAARTGGAELFF
TRBV5-1	NA	TRBJ2-5	NA	TGCGCCAGCAGCTTGGATGGGGGCGAATACACCCAGTACTTC	CASSLDGGEYTQYF
TRBV7-2	few	TRBJ1-4	TRBD1	TGTGCCAGCAGCCCCGGACAGGCCGTACACTATAATGAAAAACTGTTTTTT	CASSPGQAVHYNEKLFF
TRBV25-1	few	TRBJ2-5	NA	TGTGCCAGCAGTGAATGGGCTAGCGCCGAGACCCAGTACTTC	CASSEWASAETQYF
TRBV24-1	NA	TRBJ1-5	NA	TGTGCCACCAGTGAGTCATATAGCAATCAGCCCCAGCATTTT	CATSESYSNQPQHF
TRBV20-1	few	TRBJ2-7	TRBD1	TGCAGTGCTAGAGCCTTAGACCGACAGGGGGCGCGATACGAGCAGTACTTC	CSARALDRQGARYEQYF
TRBV5-1	NA	TRBJ2-2	NA	TGCGCCAGCCGCGAGGGCCCAAACACCGGGGAGCTGTTTTTT	CASREGPNTGELFF
TRBV5-1	NA	TRBJ1-2	TRBD1	TGCGCCAGCAGCTACCTAACAGGGGCAGCTAACTATGGCTACACCTTC	CASSYLTGAANYGYTF
TRBV20-1	NA	TRBJ1-2	NA	TGCAGTGCTCATCTGGGGCAGGCCAACTATGGCTACACCTTC	CSAHLGQANYGYTF
TRBV12-5	NA	TRBJ1-3	NA	TGTGCTAGTGGTTTCCTCTTACAGGGTCTTTCTGGAAACACCATATATTTT	CASGFLLQGLSGNTIYF
TRBV20-1	few	TRBJ2-3	NA	TGCAGTGCTAGAGTTGGACCAGATACGCAGTATTTT	CSARVGPDTQYF
TRBV10-2	many	TRBJ2-1	NA	TGCGCCAGCGGTACGACAGTTAGCAATGAGCAGTTCTTC	CASGTTVSNEQFF
TRBV7-2	NA	TRBJ1-2	NA	TGTGCCAGCAGTACTAGTAGCTATGGCTACACCTTC	CASSTSSYGYTF
TRBV6-4	few	TRBJ2-3	NA	TGTGCCAGCAGCTCGACTAGTGCAGATACGCAGTATTTT	CASSSTSADTQYF
TRBV28	many	TRBJ1-3	NA	TGTGCCAGCAGTTCGTCGGGACTCAGCTCTGGAAACACCATATATTTT	CASSSSGLSSGNTIYF
TRBV9	NA	TRBJ2-5	NA	TGTGCCAGCAGCGTAGCTCCAGGAACGCGGGAGACCCAGTACTTC	CASSVAPGTRETQYF
TRBV7-2	many	TRBJ2-2	TRBD2	TGTGCCAGCAGCAAGCTAGCGGGGGGGGAGCTGTTTTTT	CASSKLAGGELFF